The present entry profiles one T cell receptor beta chain with its context. Its specificity is not known. The sample originates from a study of beta chain features in type 1 diabetes. The germline gives CDR1 SGHVS, CDR2 FQNEAQ. This CDR3 contains 16 residues. V was pared by 4 bases and J by 4 bases, with 17 bases between. The sequenced template was cDNA made from the entire isolated RNA. Mean read depth for naive, central memory and regulatory T cell samples was some 3.8 million reads. Here immunoSEQ multiplex PCR was the method, and the copy in TCRdb shows in-frame clones only, minus some. The table lists 130,000 to 150,000 clones, 6.9% of them singletons, with about 1.3% in the top ten. All of the sorted populations showed purity greater than 95%. Study findings and constraints: Naive, central memory and Treg TCRB repertoires seemed to resemble each other more closely in patients than they did in healthy donors.

This chain uses TRBV7-8 with TRBJ2-1; D perhaps matches TRBD2 (6 bases). The sequenced sample was central memory CD4+ T cells from blood. This TCR was recovered from a woman in her 30s in good health. In nucleotides, the CDR3 is TGTGCCAGCAGCTCTGCCGGGACTTATAGATACAATGAGCAGTTCTTC. Encoded protein: CASSSAGTYRYNEQFF. The full variable domain, with the rest looked up from reference TRBV7-8 and TRBJ2-1, is GAGVSQSPRYKVAKRGQDVALRCDPISGHVSLFWYQQALGQGPEFLTYFQNEAQLDKSGLPSDRFFAERPEGSVSTLKIQRTQQEDSAVYLCASSSAGTYRYNEQFFGPGTRLTVL.